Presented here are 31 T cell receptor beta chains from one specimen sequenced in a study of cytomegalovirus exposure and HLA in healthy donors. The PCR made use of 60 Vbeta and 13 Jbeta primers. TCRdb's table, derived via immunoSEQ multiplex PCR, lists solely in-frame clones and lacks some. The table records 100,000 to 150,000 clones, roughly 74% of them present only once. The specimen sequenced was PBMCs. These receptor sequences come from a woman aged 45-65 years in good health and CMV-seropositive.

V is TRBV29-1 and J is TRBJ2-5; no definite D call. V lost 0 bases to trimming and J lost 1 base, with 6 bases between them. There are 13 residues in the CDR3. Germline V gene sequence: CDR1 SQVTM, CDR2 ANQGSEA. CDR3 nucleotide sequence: TGCAGCGTTGAAGAACGGTTCCAAGAGACCCAGTACTTC. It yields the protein CSVEERFQETQYF. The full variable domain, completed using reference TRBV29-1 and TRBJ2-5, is SAVISQKPSRDICQRGTSLTIQCQVDSQVTMMFWYRQQPGQSLTLIATANQGSEATYESGFVIDKFPISRPNLTFSTLTVSNMSPEDSSIYLCSVEERFQETQYFGPGTRLLVL.

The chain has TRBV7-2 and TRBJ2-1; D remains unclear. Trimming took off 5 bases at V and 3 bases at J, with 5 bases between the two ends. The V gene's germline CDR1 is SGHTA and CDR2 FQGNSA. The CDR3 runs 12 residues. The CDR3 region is CASSPNYNEQFF. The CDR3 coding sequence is TGTGCCAGCAGCCCCAACTACAATGAGCAGTTCTTC.

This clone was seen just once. The CDR3: CASSSGQAHTHEQFF. As DNA, the CDR3 is TGTGCCAGCAGCTCGGGACAGGCCCATACCCATGAGCAGTTCTTC. V usage is TRBV28 and J usage is TRBJ2-1; TRBD1 matches at 8 bases. This CDR3 contains 15 residues. Trimming cost V 6 bases and J 8 bases; bases outside gene matches: 12. Germline V lookup: CDR1 MDHEN, CDR2 SYDVKM.

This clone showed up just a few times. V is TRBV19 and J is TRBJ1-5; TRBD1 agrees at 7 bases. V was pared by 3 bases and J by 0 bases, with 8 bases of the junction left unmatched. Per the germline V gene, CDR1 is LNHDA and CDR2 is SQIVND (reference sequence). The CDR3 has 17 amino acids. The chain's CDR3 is CASSMYPGQLSNQPQHF. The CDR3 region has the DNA TGTGCCAGTAGTATGTATCCGGGACAGCTTAGCAATCAGCCCCAGCATTTT.

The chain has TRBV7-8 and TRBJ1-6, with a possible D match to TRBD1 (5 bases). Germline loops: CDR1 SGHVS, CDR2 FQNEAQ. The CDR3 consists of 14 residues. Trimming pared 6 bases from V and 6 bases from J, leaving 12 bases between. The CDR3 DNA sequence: TGTGCCAGCAGTTCCGTGGGGCGTAATTCACCCCTCCACTTT. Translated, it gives CASSSVGRNSPLHF.

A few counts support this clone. The CDR3 DNA sequence: TGTGCCAGCAGTTACTCACCGGGGGGCGGCACAGATACGCAGTATTTT. Its protein is CASSYSPGGGTDTQYF. The rearrangement links TRBV6-5 to TRBJ2-3; tentatively, D is TRBD2 (7 bases). V shed 0 bases and J shed 1 base, with 11 bases lying between them. Germline V gene lookup returns CDR1 MNHEY and CDR2 SVGAGI. The CDR3 covers 16 residues.

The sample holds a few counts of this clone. DNA of the CDR3: TGTGCCAGCAGCTTCGGCGGGACTACCAAACGAGAGACCCAGTACTTC. Translation: CASSFGGTTKRETQYF. V and J are TRBV7-2 and TRBJ2-5; 7 bases map to TRBD2. This CDR3 spans 16 amino acids. J lost 4 bases, V lost 3 bases, and 11 bases had no gene match. The germline gives CDR1 SGHTA, CDR2 FQGNSA.

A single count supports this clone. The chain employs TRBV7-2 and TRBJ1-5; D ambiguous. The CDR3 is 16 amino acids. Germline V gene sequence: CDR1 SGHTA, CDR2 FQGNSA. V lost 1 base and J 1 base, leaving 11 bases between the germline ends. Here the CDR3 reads CASSLGSPRSNQPQHF. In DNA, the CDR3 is TGTGCCAGCAGCTTAGGTTCCCCCAGAAGCAATCAGCCCCAGCATTTT.

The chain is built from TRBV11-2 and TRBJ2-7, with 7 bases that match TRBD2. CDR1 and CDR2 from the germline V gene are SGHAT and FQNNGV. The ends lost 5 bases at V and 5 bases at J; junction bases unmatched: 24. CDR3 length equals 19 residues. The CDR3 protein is CASSPRGVLRYWESNEQYF. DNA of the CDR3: TGTGCCAGCAGCCCCCGGGGGGTTTTAAGATATTGGGAGTCAAACGAGCAGTACTTC.

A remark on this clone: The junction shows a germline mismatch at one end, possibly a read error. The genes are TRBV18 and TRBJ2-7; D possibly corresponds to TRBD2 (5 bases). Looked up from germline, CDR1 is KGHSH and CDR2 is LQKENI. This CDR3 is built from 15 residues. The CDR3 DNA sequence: TGTGCCAGCTCACCACGTTTGGACGGGATCTACGGGCAGTACTTC. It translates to CASSPRLDGIYGQYF.

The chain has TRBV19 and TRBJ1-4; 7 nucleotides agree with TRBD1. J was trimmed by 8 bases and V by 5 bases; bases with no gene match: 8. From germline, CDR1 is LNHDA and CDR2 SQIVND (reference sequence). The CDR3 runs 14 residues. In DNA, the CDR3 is TGTGCCAGTAGTCGTGAGGGGGCAAGGGAAAAACTGTTTTTT. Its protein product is CASSREGAREKLFF.

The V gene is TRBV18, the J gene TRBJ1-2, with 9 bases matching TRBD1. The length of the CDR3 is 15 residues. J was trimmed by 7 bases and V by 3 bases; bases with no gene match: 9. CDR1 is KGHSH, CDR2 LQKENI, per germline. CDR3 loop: CASSPDGQGRGGYTF. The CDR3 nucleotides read TGTGCCAGCTCACCGGATGGACAGGGGCGCGGTGGCTACACCTTC.

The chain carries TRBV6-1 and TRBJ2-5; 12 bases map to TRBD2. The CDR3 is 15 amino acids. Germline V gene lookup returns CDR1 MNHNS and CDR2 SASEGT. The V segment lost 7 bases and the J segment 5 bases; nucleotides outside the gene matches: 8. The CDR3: CASTSLAGGPETQYF. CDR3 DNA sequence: TGTGCCAGCACCAGCCTAGCGGGGGGGCCGGAGACCCAGTACTTC.

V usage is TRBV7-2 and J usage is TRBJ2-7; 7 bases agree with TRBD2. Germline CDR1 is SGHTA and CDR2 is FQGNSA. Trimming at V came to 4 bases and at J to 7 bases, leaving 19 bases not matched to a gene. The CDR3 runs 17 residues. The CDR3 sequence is CASSSWGRAFAPTEQYF. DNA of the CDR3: TGTGCCAGCAGCTCATGGGGGAGGGCCTTTGCCCCTACAGAGCAGTACTTC. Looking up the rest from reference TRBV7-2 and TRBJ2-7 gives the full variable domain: GAGVSQSPSNKVTEKGKDVELRCDPISGHTALYWYRQSLGQGLEFLIYFQGNSAPDKSGLPSDRFSAERTGGSVSTLTIQRTQQEDSAVYLCASSSWGRAFAPTEQYFGPGTRLTVT.

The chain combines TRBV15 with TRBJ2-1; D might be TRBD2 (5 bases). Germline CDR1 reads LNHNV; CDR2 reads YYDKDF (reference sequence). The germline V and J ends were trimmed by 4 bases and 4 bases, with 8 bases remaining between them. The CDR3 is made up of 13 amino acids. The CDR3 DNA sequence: TGTGCCACCAGCACGGGAAATTACAATGAGCAGTTCTTC. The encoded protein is CATSTGNYNEQFF. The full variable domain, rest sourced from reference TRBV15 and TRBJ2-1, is DAMVIQNPRYQVTQFGKPVTLSCSQTLNHNVMYWYQQKSSQAPKLLFHYYDKDFNNEADTPDNFQSRRPNTSFCFLDIRSPGLGDTAMYLCATSTGNYNEQFFGPGTRLTVL.

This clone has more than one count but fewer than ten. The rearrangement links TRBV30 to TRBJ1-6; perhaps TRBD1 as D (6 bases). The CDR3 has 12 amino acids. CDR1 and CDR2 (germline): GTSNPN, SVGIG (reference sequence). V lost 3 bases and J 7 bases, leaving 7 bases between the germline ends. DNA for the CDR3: TGTGCCTGGAGAACAGGGAATTCACCCCTCCACTTT. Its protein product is CAWRTGNSPLHF. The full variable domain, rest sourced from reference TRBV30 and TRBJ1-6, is SQTIHQWPATLVQPVGSPLSLECTVEGTSNPNLYWYRQAAGRGLQLLFYSVGIGQISSEVPQNLSASRPQDRQFILSSKKLLLSDSGFYLCAWRTGNSPLHFGNGTRLTVT.

CDR3 sequence reads: CASSREGGGWDTQYF. In DNA form, the CDR3 reads TGTGCCAGCAGCCGGGAGGGCGGGGGCTGGGATACGCAGTATTTT. The rearrangement links TRBV6-4 to TRBJ2-3, with 8 bases lining up with TRBD2. Germline CDR1 is MRHNA and CDR2 is SNTAGT. The CDR3 totals 15 residues. Trimming at V came to 6 bases and at J to 6 bases, leaving 11 bases not matched to a gene.

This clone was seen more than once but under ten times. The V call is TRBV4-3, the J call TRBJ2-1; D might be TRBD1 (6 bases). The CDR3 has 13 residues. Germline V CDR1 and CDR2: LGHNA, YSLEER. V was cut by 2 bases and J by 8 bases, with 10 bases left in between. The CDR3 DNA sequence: TGCGCCAGCAGCCAATTCTCAGGGGATGAGCAGTTCTTC. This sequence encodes CASSQFSGDEQFF.

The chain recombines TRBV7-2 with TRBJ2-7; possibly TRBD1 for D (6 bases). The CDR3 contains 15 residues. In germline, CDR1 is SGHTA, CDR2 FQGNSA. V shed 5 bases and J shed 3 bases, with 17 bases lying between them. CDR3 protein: CASSGGGQGFYEQYF. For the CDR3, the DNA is TGTGCCAGCAGCGGCGGCGGGCAGGGGTTCTACGAGCAGTACTTC.

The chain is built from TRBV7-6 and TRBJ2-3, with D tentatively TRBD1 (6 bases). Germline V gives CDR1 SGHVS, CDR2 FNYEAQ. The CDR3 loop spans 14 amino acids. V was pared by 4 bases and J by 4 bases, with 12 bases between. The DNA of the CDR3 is TGTGCCAGCAGCTCTAACAGGGCCTCAGATACGCAGTATTTT. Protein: CASSSNRASDTQYF.

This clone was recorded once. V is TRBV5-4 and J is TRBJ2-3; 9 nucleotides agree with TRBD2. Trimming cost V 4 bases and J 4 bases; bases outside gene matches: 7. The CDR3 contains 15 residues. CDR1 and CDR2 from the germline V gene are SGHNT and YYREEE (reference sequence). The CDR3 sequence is CASSPAGGQADTQYF. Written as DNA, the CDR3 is TGTGCCAGCAGCCCCGCGGGGGGGCAGGCAGATACGCAGTATTTT.

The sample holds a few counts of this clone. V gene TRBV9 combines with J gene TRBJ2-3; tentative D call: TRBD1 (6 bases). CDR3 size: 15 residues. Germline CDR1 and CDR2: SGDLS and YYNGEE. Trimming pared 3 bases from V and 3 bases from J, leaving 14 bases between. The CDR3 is CASSEQGIGTDTQYF. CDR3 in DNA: TGTGCCAGCAGCGAACAGGGAATAGGGACAGATACGCAGTATTTT.

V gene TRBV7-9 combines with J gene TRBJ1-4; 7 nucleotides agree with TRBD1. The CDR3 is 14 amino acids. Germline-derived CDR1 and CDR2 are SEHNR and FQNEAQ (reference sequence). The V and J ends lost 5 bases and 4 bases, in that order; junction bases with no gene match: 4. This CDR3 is CASSLDRVNEKLFF. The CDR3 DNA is TGTGCCAGCAGCCTCGACAGGGTTAATGAAAAACTGTTTTTT.

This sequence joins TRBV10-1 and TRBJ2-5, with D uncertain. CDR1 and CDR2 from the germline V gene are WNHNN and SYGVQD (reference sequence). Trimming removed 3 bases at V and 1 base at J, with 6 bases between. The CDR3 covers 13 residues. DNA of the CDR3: TGCGCCAGCAGTGACCTTTTCCAAGAGACCCAGTACTTC. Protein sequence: CASSDLFQETQYF.

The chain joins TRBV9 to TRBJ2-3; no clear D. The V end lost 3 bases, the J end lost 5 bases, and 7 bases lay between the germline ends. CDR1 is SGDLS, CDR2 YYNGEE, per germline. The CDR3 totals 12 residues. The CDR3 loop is CASSGSVDTQYF. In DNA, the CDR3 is TGTGCCAGCAGCGGTTCGGTAGATACGCAGTATTTT.

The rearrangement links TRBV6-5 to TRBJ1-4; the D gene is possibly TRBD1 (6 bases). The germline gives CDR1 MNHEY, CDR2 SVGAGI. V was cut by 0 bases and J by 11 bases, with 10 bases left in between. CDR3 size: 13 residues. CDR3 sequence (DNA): TGTGCCAGCAGTTACTCGAAGGGGGGGAAACTGTTTTTT. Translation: CASSYSKGGKLFF.

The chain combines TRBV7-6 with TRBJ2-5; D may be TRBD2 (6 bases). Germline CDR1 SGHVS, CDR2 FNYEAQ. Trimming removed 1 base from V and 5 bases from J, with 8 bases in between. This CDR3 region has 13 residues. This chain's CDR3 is CASSLGGGETQYF. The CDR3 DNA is TGTGCCAGCAGCTTAGGGGGAGGTGAGACCCAGTACTTC.

CDR3 bases: TGTGCCAGCAGCCCGAGGACAGGGGGCGTCTATGGCTACACCTTC. Protein product: CASSPRTGGVYGYTF. V gene TRBV7-9 combines with J gene TRBJ1-2, with 11 bases lining up with TRBD1. The CDR3 extends over 15 amino acids. Trimming cost V 5 bases and J 4 bases; bases outside gene matches: 6. CDR1 SEHNR and CDR2 FQNEAQ come from the germline V gene (reference sequence).

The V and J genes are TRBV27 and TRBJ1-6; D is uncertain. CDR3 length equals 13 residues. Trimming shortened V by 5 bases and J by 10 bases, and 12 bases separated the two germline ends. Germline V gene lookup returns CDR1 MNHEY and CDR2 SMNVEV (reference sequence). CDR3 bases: TGTGCCAGCAGTCCCGGGTCATGGTCACCCCTCCACTTT. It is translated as CASSPGSWSPLHF.

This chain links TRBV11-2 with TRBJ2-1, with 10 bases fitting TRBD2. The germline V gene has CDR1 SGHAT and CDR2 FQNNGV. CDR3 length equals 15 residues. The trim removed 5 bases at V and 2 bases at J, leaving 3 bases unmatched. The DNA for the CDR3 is TGTGCCAGCAGCCCAACTAGCGGGGCCTACAATGAGCAGTTCTTC. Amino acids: CASSPTSGAYNEQFF.

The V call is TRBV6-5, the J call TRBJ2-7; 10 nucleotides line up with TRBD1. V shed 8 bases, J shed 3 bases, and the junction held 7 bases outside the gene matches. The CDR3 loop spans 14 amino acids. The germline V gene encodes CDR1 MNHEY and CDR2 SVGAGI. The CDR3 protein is CASVRGQGIYEQYF. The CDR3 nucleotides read TGTGCCAGCGTTAGGGGACAGGGGATCTACGAGCAGTACTTC.